What follows describes a single T cell receptor (beta chain). Its antigen remains unidentified. This entry is derived from a study of T cells after yellow fever vaccination. Study background: SMART-Seq v4 Ultra Low Input prepared libraries from low-cell fractions.

Germline V gives CDR1 SGHKS, CDR2 YYEKEE (reference sequence). The CDR3 length is 15 residues. Trimming stripped 4 bases from V and 3 bases from J, with 16 bases between. Notes on the study in general: Clones that expanded after primary vaccination mostly reappeared after the booster (roughly 97% CD4, 70% to 90% CD8). Contaminating bulk clonotypes could be abundant in FACS-sorted repertoires. Clonotype sharing between CD4 and CD8 compartments was small.

TCRdb reprocessed the 5' RACE reads with MiXCR, giving one entry per CDR3 protein. The sample records approximately 300,000 distinct CDR3 sequences, around 6.8% being singletons. Sequenced material: PBMCs, taken around 45 days after the first yellow fever vaccination. The chain is built from TRBV5-5 and TRBJ2-5; no definite D call. The sequence came from a man aged 18 to 29 who received the YFV17D yellow fever vaccine. CDR3 sequence (DNA): TGTGCCAGCAGCCCCGTATGGAGCCTCGAAGAGACCCAGTACTTC. Amino acids: CASSPVWSLEETQYF.